This is a list of T cell receptor beta chains from one sample in a study of cytomegalovirus exposure and HLA in healthy donors. Clones were sequenced by immunoSEQ multiplex PCR, and TCRdb holds only the in-frame ones, with some missing. This table has about 110,000 clones, around nine tenths appearing once. Sequencing was carried out using PBMCs. These TCRs come from a woman aged 18-29 years in good health and CMV-seronegative. Each CDR3 is given with its conserved first and last residue. D genes are given only for firm matches. Clone sizes are given selectively: once, few, many, or a class where the clone is expanded.

D gene: .
J gene: TRBJ1-1
V gene: TRBV5-1
clone size: .
CDR3 protein: CASSNQVETEAFF
CDR3 DNA: TGCGCCAGCAGCAACCAAGTAGAGACTGAAGCTTTCTTT

D gene: .
J gene: TRBJ1-1
V gene: TRBV28
clone size: once
CDR3 protein: CASSLAGGRSTEAFF
CDR3 DNA: TGTGCCAGCAGTTTGGCGGGAGGGAGGAGCACTGAAGCTTTCTTT

D gene: .
J gene: TRBJ2-5
V gene: TRBV29-1
clone size: .
CDR3 protein: CSVQGLGETQYF
CDR3 DNA: TGCAGCGTTCAGGGGTTAGGGGAGACCCAGTACTTC

D gene: .
J gene: TRBJ1-5
V gene: TRBV28
clone size: .
CDR3 protein: CASSPEGWGRPNQPQHF
CDR3 DNA: TGTGCCAGCAGTCCCGAGGGGTGGGGGCGGCCAAATCAGCCCCAGCATTTT

D gene: TRBD1
J gene: TRBJ2-7
V gene: TRBV5-1
clone size: .
CDR3 protein: CASSPGWDRAFYEQYF
CDR3 DNA: TGCGCCAGCAGCCCCGGGTGGGACAGGGCGTTCTACGAGCAGTACTTC

D gene: .
J gene: TRBJ1-2
V gene: TRBV10-3
clone size: .
CDR3 protein: CAISTRQVNYGYTF
CDR3 DNA: TGTGCCATCAGTACTCGACAGGTTAACTATGGCTACACCTTC

D gene: .
J gene: TRBJ2-7
V gene: TRBV6-5
clone size: .
CDR3 protein: CASVRDIPYEQYF
CDR3 DNA: TGTGCCAGCGTCCGGGACATCCCCTACGAGCAGTACTTC

D gene: TRBD1
J gene: TRBJ1-5
V gene: TRBV2
clone size: .
CDR3 protein: CASSDSRWTGGQPQHF
CDR3 DNA: TGTGCCAGCAGTGATTCCCGCTGGACAGGGGGACAGCCCCAGCATTTT

D gene: .
J gene: TRBJ1-2
V gene: TRBV2
clone size: .
CDR3 protein: CASPPPEGGLTGRDPYGYTF
CDR3 DNA: TGTGCCAGCCCGCCACCCGAGGGAGGATTGACCGGGCGAGACCCCTATGGCTACACCTTC

D gene: TRBD2
J gene: TRBJ2-1
V gene: TRBV6-4
clone size: few
CDR3 protein: CASSVTSGDNEQFF
CDR3 DNA: TGTGCCAGCAGTGTTACTAGCGGGGACAATGAGCAGTTCTTC

D gene: TRBD2
J gene: TRBJ2-7
V gene: TRBV19
clone size: .
CDR3 protein: CASSLHGAGGPSYEQYF
CDR3 DNA: TGTGCCAGTAGTCTACACGGGGCGGGAGGTCCATCCTACGAGCAGTACTTC